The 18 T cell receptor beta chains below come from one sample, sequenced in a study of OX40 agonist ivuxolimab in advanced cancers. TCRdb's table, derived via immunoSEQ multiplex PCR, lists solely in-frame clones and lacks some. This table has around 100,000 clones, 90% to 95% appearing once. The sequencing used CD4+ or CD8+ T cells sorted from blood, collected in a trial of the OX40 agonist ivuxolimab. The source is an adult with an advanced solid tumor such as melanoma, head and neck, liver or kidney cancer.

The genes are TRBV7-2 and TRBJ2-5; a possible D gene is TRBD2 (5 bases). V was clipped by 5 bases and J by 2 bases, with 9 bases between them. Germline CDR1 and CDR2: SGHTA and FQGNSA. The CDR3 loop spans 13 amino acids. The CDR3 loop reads CASSRRRQETQYF. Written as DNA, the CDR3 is TGTGCCAGCAGCCGACGGAGGCAAGAGACCCAGTACTTC.

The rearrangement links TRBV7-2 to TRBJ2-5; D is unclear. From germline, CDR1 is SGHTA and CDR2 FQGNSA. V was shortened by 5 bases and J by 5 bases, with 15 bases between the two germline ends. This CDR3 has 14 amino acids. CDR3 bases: TGTGCCAGCAGCCGCGGAGTTAGTAGGGAGACCCAGTACTTC. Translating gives CASSRGVSRETQYF.

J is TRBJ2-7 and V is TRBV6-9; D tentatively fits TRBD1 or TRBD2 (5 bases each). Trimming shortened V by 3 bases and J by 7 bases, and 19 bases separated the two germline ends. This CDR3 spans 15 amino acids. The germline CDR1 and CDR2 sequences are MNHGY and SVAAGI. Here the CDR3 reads CASSYPSQGAYEQYF. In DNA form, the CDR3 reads TGTGCCAGCAGTTACCCCTCTCAGGGAGCGTATGAGCAGTACTTC.

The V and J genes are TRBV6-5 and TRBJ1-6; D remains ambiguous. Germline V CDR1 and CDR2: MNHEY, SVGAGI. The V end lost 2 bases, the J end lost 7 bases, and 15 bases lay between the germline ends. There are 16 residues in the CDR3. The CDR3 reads CASSYQRERGNSPLHF. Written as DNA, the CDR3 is TGTGCCAGCAGTTACCAGAGGGAGCGAGGCAATTCACCCCTCCACTTT.

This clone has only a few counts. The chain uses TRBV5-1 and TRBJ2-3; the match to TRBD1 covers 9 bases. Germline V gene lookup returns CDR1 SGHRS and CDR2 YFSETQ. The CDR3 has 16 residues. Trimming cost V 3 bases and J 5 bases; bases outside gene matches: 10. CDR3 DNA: TGCGCCAGCAGCTACTCAAGGGACAGGGCGATAGATACGCAGTATTTT. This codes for CASSYSRDRAIDTQYF.

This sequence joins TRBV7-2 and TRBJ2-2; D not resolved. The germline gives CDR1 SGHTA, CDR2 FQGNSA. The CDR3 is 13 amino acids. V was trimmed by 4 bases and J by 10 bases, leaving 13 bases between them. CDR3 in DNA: TGTGCCAGCAGCTCCTCGAGGCTAATGGAGCTGTTTTTT. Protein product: CASSSSRLMELFF.

The CDR3 reads CAIRNGGDHEQYF. The CDR3 DNA follows: TGTGCCATACGGAATGGAGGCGACCACGAGCAGTACTTC. The V gene is TRBV10-3, the J gene TRBJ2-7; tentative D call: TRBD2 (5 bases). The V end was cut by 9 bases, the J end by 5 bases, with 17 bases between. From germline, CDR1 is ENHRY and CDR2 SYGVKD. The CDR3 totals 13 residues.

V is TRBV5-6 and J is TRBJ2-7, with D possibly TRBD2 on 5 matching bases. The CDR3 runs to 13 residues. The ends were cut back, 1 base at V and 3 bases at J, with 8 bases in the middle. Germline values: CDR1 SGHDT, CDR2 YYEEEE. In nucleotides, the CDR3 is TGTGCCAGCAGCTTGAAAGGAGGCTACGAGCAGTACTTC. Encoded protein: CASSLKGGYEQYF.

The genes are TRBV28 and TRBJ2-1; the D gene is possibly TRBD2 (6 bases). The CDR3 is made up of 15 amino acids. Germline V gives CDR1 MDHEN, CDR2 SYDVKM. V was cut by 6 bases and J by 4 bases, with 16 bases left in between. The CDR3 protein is CASSPSLGRYNEQFF. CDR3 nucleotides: TGTGCCAGCAGCCCCAGTCTTGGGAGGTACAATGAGCAGTTCTTC.

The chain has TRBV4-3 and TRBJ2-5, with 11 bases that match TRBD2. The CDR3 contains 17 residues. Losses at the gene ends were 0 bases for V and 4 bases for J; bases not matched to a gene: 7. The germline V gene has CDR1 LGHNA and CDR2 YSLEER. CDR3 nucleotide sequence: TGCGCCAGCAGCCAAGATTGGGGGACTAGCGGTGGAGAGACCCAGTACTTC. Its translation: CASSQDWGTSGGETQYF.

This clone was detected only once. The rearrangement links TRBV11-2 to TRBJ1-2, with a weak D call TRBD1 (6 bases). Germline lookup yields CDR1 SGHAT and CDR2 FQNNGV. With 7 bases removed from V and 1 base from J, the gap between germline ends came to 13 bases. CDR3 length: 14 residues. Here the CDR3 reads CASNLGTFNYGYTF. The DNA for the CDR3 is TGTGCCAGCAACCTCGGGACATTTAACTATGGCTACACCTTC.

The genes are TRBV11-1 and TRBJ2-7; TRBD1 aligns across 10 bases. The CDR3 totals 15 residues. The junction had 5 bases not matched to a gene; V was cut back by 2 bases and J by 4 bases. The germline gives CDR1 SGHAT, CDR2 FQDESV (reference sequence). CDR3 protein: CASSLRRTGGYEQYF. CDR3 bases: TGTGCCAGCAGCTTAAGGAGGACAGGGGGGTACGAGCAGTACTTC.

In DNA, the CDR3 is TGTGCCAGCAGCGCCCGACTAGCGGGAGGGGCCGGGGAGCTGTTTTTT. This codes for CASSARLAGGAGELFF. This chain uses TRBV7-2 with TRBJ2-2; TRBD2 aligns across 14 bases. Trimming cost V 5 bases and J 6 bases; bases outside gene matches: 5. The length of the CDR3 is 16 residues. CDR1 and CDR2 (germline): SGHTA, FQGNSA. Based on the CDR3 plus reference TRBV7-2 and TRBJ2-2, the full variable domain is GAGVSQSPSNKVTEKGKDVELRCDPISGHTALYWYRQSLGQGLEFLIYFQGNSAPDKSGLPSDRFSAERTGGSVSTLTIQRTQQEDSAVYLCASSARLAGGAGELFFGEGSRLTVL.

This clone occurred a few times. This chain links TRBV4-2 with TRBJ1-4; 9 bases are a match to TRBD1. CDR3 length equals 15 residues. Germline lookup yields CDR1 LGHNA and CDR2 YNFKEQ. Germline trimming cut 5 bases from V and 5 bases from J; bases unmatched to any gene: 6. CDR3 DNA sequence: TGTGCCAGCAGCATACCCGGGACAGGGAATGAAAAACTGTTTTTT. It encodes CASSIPGTGNEKLFF.

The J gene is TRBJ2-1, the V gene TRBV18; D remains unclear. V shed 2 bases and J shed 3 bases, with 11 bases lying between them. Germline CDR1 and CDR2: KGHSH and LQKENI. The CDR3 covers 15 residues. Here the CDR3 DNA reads TGTGCCAGCTCACCATACACTACCAGCTACAATGAGCAGTTCTTC. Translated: CASSPYTTSYNEQFF.

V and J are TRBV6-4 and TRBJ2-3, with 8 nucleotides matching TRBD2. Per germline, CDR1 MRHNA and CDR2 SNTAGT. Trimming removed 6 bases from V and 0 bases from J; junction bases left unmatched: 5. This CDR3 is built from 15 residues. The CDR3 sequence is CASSVSGISTDTQYF. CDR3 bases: TGTGCCAGCAGCGTTAGCGGGATTAGCACAGATACGCAGTATTTT.

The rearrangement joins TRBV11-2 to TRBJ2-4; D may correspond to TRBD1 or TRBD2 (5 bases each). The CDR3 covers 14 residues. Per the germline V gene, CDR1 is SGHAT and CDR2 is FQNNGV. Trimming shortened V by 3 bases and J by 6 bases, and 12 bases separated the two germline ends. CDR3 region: CASSLGPGGNIQYF. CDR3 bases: TGTGCCAGCAGCTTGGGACCCGGCGGAAACATTCAGTACTTC.

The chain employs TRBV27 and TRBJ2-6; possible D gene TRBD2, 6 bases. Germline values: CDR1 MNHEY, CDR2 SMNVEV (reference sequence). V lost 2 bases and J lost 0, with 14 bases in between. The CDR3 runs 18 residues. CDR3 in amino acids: CASSLSAGLASGANVLTF. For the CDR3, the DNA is TGTGCCAGCAGTTTAAGTGCGGGACTGGCCTCTGGGGCCAACGTCCTGACTTTC.